Listed below are T cell receptor beta chains from one sample, sequenced in a study of PD-1 blockade in mismatch repair-deficient tumors. Profiled with immunoSEQ multiplex PCR; TCRdb holds only in-frame clones, not every one. The sample has more than 90,000 clones; more than 60% are singletons. This specimen consisted of peripheral blood, obtained 60 weeks after starting pembrolizumab. The receptors shown here come from an adult with mismatch repair-deficient cancer. Both conserved end residues are part of each CDR3. D genes are given only for firm matches. For some rows the clone size is stated as once, few or many, or as a class when expanded; others skip it.

DNA: TGTGCCAGCAGCGAGGGACTCTTCCCTTACACTGAAGCTTTCTTT; CDR3: CASSEGLFPYTEAFF; size: .; D: .; J: TRBJ1-1; V: TRBV9
DNA: TGTGCCAGCAGTTCCGACAGGGGAGGATACGAGCAGTACTTC; CDR3: CASSSDRGGYEQYF; size: .; D: TRBD1; J: TRBJ2-7; V: TRBV6-5
DNA: TGTGCCAGCAGCCCGAGGTGGGGGGCCTACGAGCAGTACTTC; CDR3: CASSPRWGAYEQYF; size: .; D: .; J: TRBJ2-7; V: TRBV11-2
DNA: TGTGCCAGCAGTGAAAGGTCAGGGACGCGTAATGGCTACACCTTC; CDR3: CASSERSGTRNGYTF; size: .; D: .; J: TRBJ1-2; V: TRBV6-1
DNA: TGTGCCAGCAGCGTAGTGGGTTCTAGCTCCTACGAGCAGTACTTC; CDR3: CASSVVGSSSYEQYF; size: .; D: .; J: TRBJ2-7; V: TRBV9
DNA: TGTGCCACCCTCAGGGGTCCAGATACGCAGTATTTT; CDR3: CATLRGPDTQYF; size: .; D: .; J: TRBJ2-3; V: TRBV7-9
DNA: TGTGCCAGCAGCGTAGGGCAGTATGGCTACACCTTC; CDR3: CASSVGQYGYTF; size: once; D: .; J: TRBJ1-2; V: TRBV11-2
DNA: TGTGCCAGCTCACCCGGCCTAGCGGGTACCGGGGAGCTGTTTTTT; CDR3: CASSPGLAGTGELFF; size: .; D: TRBD2; J: TRBJ2-2; V: TRBV18
DNA: TGCAGCGCCCTGACGGGTGGAAGCAATCAGCCCCAGCATTTT; CDR3: CSALTGGSNQPQHF; size: few; D: .; J: TRBJ1-5; V: TRBV29-1
DNA: TGTGCCAGCAGCTTAGAGAGCACAGATACGCAGTATTTT; CDR3: CASSLESTDTQYF; size: .; D: .; J: TRBJ2-3; V: TRBV7-2
DNA: TGTGCCAGCAGTTACTCGGCGACTAGGAACGAGCAGTACTTC; CDR3: CASSYSATRNEQYF; size: .; D: .; J: TRBJ2-7; V: TRBV6-5
DNA: TGTGCCAGCAGCTTCCCTTCGCGGATCACCACAGATACGCAGTATTTT; CDR3: CASSFPSRITTDTQYF; size: .; D: .; J: TRBJ2-3; V: TRBV5-4
DNA: TGTGCCAGCTCACGGGGGGGACAAGCTAACTATGGCTACACCTTC; CDR3: CASSRGGQANYGYTF; size: .; D: .; J: TRBJ1-2; V: TRBV18
DNA: TGTGCCAGCATCCTGACAGGGCCGACCGGGGAGCTGTTTTTT; CDR3: CASILTGPTGELFF; size: .; D: TRBD1; J: TRBJ2-2; V: TRBV7-2
DNA: TGTGCCAGTAGTTCGGCGGGGGCGAGGACAGATACGCAGTATTTT; CDR3: CASSSAGARTDTQYF; size: .; D: .; J: TRBJ2-3; V: TRBV19
DNA: TGTGCCAGCAGGGACAGGGGCGGCTATGGCTACACCTTC; CDR3: CASRDRGGYGYTF; size: .; D: TRBD1; J: TRBJ1-2; V: TRBV6-5
DNA: TGTGCCAGTAGATCCGACAGGGGAGACATGAACACTGAAGCTTTCTTT; CDR3: CASRSDRGDMNTEAFF; size: few; D: TRBD1; J: TRBJ1-1; V: TRBV19
DNA: TGTGCCAGCAATTCTCTAGCGGGTTCCTACAATGAGCAGTTCTTC; CDR3: CASNSLAGSYNEQFF; size: .; D: TRBD2; J: TRBJ2-1; V: TRBV2
DNA: TGTGCCAGCATGGTGGCAGGTCGAAACGAGCAGTACTTC; CDR3: CASMVAGRNEQYF; size: .; D: .; J: TRBJ2-7; V: TRBV2
DNA: TGCGCCAGCAGCCAAGAAGCTAGGGGGCAAGGGGCCAACGTCCTGACTTTC; CDR3: CASSQEARGQGANVLTF; size: once; D: TRBD1; J: TRBJ2-6; V: TRBV4-3
DNA: TGTGCCAGCTCGAACAATAACTATGGCTACACCTTC; CDR3: CASSNNNYGYTF; size: .; D: .; J: TRBJ1-2; V: TRBV18
DNA: TGCAGCGTAGTACATATGGGGTTTTCCTACGAGCAGTACTTC; CDR3: CSVVHMGFSYEQYF; size: .; D: .; J: TRBJ2-7; V: TRBV29-1
DNA: TGTGCCAGTAGTATTGTTCCAGGGGGAGGGAACACTGAAGCTTTCTTT; CDR3: CASSIVPGGGNTEAFF; size: .; D: TRBD1; J: TRBJ1-1; V: TRBV19
DNA: TGTGCCAGCAGCGTCGGGACCGACTCCTACAATGAGCAGTTCTTC; CDR3: CASSVGTDSYNEQFF; size: once; D: .; J: TRBJ2-1; V: TRBV9
DNA: TGTGCCAGCAGCACGGGGACAGCTAGTAGGGGCTACACCTTC; CDR3: CASSTGTASRGYTF; size: .; D: TRBD1; J: TRBJ1-2; V: TRBV5-6
DNA: TGTGCCAGTAGTCCCGGACAGGGGGTTGGCTATGGCTACACCTTC; CDR3: CASSPGQGVGYGYTF; size: .; D: TRBD1; J: TRBJ1-2; V: TRBV19
DNA: TGTGCCAGCTCACCAGAGGGCTACGAGCAGTACTTC; CDR3: CASSPEGYEQYF; size: .; D: .; J: TRBJ2-7; V: TRBV18
DNA: TGTGCCAGCGGGTGGACTAGCGCCAATGAGCAGTTCTTC; CDR3: CASGWTSANEQFF; size: .; D: TRBD2; J: TRBJ2-1; V: TRBV27
DNA: TGTGCCAGCAGCGTGAACAGGGGGCTCGGGGAGCTGTTTTTT; CDR3: CASSVNRGLGELFF; size: .; D: TRBD1; J: TRBJ2-2; V: TRBV9
DNA: TGTGCCACCAGCAGGCCGACAGGGTCCACTGAAGCTTTCTTT; CDR3: CATSRPTGSTEAFF; size: once; D: TRBD1; J: TRBJ1-1; V: TRBV15
DNA: TGTGCCAGCAGCGTAAGGGGGGCCAACAATGAGCAGTTCTTC; CDR3: CASSVRGANNEQFF; size: .; D: .; J: TRBJ2-1; V: TRBV9
DNA: TGTGCCAGCAGTGTGGGACAGGTCGGCGAAAAACTGTTTTTT; CDR3: CASSVGQVGEKLFF; size: .; D: TRBD1; J: TRBJ1-4; V: TRBV6-1
DNA: TGTGCCAGCAGTTCGCTGTCAAGCAATGAGCAGTTCTTC; CDR3: CASSSLSSNEQFF; size: .; D: .; J: TRBJ2-1; V: TRBV6-5
DNA: TGTGCCAGTAGTGAGACACTAAACACTGAAGCTTTCTTT; CDR3: CASSETLNTEAFF; size: .; D: .; J: TRBJ1-1; V: TRBV19
DNA: TGTGCCAGTAGTGCGACGAATATTCAGTACTTC; CDR3: CASSATNIQYF; size: .; D: .; J: TRBJ2-4; V: TRBV19
DNA: TGTGCCAGTAGTGCATCGAACTCTGGAAACACCATATATTTT; CDR3: CASSASNSGNTIYF; size: .; D: .; J: TRBJ1-3; V: TRBV19
DNA: TGTGCCAGCAGACCCAGCACAGATACGCAGTATTTT; CDR3: CASRPSTDTQYF; size: .; D: .; J: TRBJ2-3; V: TRBV28
DNA: TGTGCCAGCAGTGAAGCAAAGGGGTTGAGGGATGGCTACACCTTC; CDR3: CASSEAKGLRDGYTF; size: .; D: .; J: TRBJ1-2; V: TRBV6-1
DNA: TGTGCCAGCAGTCCAGGACTGGTGTACAATGAGCAGTTCTTC; CDR3: CASSPGLVYNEQFF; size: once; D: .; J: TRBJ2-1; V: TRBV2
DNA: TGTGCCACCAGCAGAGGTGGACAGGGGGAACTTGAAAAACTGTTTTTT; CDR3: CATSRGGQGELEKLFF; size: .; D: TRBD1; J: TRBJ1-4; V: TRBV15
DNA: TGTGCCAGCAGTCCAGACGAGCGGGAGACCTACGAGCAGTACTTC; CDR3: CASSPDERETYEQYF; size: .; D: TRBD2; J: TRBJ2-7; V: TRBV13
DNA: TGTGCCAGCTACTACACTAGCGGCTCCTACGAGCAGTACTTC; CDR3: CASYYTSGSYEQYF; size: .; D: TRBD2; J: TRBJ2-7; V: TRBV5-8
DNA: TGCAGCGTTGATAGAGCTAACTATGGCTACACCTTC; CDR3: CSVDRANYGYTF; size: .; D: .; J: TRBJ1-2; V: TRBV29-1
DNA: TGTGCCAGCAGCCACAGGTCCCTAGCGGGAGCAGATACGCAGTATTTT; CDR3: CASSHRSLAGADTQYF; size: .; D: TRBD2; J: TRBJ2-3; V: TRBV14
DNA: TGTGCCAGCAGTTTAGAGGGACAGGGAGCCCAGCATTTT; CDR3: CASSLEGQGAQHF; size: few; D: TRBD1; J: TRBJ1-5; V: TRBV28
DNA: TGTGCCAGCGGGGACTTGGGGCCGGCGAACAATGAGCAGTTCTTC; CDR3: CASGDLGPANNEQFF; size: .; D: .; J: TRBJ2-1; V: TRBV6-5
DNA: TGTGCCAGCAGCCCCCTAGGACCTGGGGGCATTCAGTACTTC; CDR3: CASSPLGPGGIQYF; size: .; D: .; J: TRBJ2-4; V: TRBV11-2
DNA: TGTGCCACCAGCACCACTAGCGGGAGGGCCAATGAGCAGTTCTTC; CDR3: CATSTTSGRANEQFF; size: .; D: TRBD2; J: TRBJ2-1; V: TRBV15
DNA: TGTGCCACCAGCAGACAAAAAGAGACCCAGTACTTC; CDR3: CATSRQKETQYF; size: .; D: .; J: TRBJ2-5; V: TRBV15
DNA: TGTGCCAGCAGTGAAGATATCCCGGCAGAGAGATACGCAACTAATGAAAAACTGTTTTTT; CDR3: CASSEDIPAERYATNEKLFF; size: .; D: .; J: TRBJ1-4; V: TRBV2
DNA: TGTGCCAGCAGTCCCCGGGAGACACTCACCTACGAGCAGTACTTC; CDR3: CASSPRETLTYEQYF; size: .; D: .; J: TRBJ2-7; V: TRBV7-2
DNA: TGTGCCTTCGGCGCCCTGGCGGGAGTTAATGAAAAACTGTTTTTT; CDR3: CAFGALAGVNEKLFF; size: once; D: .; J: TRBJ1-4; V: TRBV30
DNA: TGTGCCAGCAGCGGGACAGGGTCCTATGGCTACACCTTC; CDR3: CASSGTGSYGYTF; size: .; D: TRBD1; J: TRBJ1-2; V: TRBV5-6
DNA: TGTGCCTGGTCCTATACGGGTGGCTACACCTTC; CDR3: CAWSYTGGYTF; size: .; D: .; J: TRBJ1-2; V: TRBV30